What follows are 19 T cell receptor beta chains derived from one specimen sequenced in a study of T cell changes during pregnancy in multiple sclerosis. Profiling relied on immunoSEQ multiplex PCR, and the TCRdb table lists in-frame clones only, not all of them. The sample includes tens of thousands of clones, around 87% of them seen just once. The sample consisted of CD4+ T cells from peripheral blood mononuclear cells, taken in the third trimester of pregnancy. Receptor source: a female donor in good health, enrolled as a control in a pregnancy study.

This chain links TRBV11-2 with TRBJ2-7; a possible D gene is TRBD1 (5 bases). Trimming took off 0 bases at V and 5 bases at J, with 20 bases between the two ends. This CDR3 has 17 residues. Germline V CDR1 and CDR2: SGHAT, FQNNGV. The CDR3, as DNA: TGTGCCAGCAGCTTAGATTCCTCCCAGGGAAGAGCCCACGAGCAGTACTTC. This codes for CASSLDSSQGRAHEQYF. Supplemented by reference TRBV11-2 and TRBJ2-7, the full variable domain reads EAGVAQSPRYKIIEKRQSVAFWCNPISGHATLYWYQQILGQGPKLLIQFQNNGVVDDSQLPKDRFSAERLKGVDSTLKIQPAKLEDSAVYLCASSLDSSQGRAHEQYFGPGTRLTVT.

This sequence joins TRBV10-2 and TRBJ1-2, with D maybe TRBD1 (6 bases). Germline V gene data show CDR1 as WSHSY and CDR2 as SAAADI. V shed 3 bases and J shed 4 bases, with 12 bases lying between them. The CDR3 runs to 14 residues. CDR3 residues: CASSESGRGYGYTF. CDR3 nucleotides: TGCGCCAGCAGTGAATCTGGCAGGGGCTATGGCTACACCTTC.

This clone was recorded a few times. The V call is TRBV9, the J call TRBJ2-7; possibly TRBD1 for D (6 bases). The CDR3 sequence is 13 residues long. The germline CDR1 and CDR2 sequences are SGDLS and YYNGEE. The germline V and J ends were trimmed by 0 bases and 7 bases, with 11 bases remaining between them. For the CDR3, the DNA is TGTGCCAGCAGCGTAGCGAGGCAGGGGGAGCAGTACTTC. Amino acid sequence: CASSVARQGEQYF.

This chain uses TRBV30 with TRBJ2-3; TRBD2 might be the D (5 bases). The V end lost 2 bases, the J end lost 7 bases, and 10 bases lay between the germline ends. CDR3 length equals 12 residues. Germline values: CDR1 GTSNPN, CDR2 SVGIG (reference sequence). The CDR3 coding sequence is TGTGCCTGGAGTCCCCCTAGCTATACGCAGTATTTT. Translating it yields CAWSPPSYTQYF.

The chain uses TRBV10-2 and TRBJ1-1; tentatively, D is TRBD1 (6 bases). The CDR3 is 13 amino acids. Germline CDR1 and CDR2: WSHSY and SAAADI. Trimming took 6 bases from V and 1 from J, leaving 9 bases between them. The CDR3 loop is CASRLDRNTEAFF. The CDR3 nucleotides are TGCGCCAGCAGGTTGGACAGGAACACTGAAGCTTTCTTT.

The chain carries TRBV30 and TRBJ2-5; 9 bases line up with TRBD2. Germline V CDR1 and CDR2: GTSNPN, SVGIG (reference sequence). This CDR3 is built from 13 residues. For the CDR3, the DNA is TGTGCTCGGGGGGCGGGGGGGGGAGAGACCCAGTACTTC. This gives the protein CARGAGGGETQYF.

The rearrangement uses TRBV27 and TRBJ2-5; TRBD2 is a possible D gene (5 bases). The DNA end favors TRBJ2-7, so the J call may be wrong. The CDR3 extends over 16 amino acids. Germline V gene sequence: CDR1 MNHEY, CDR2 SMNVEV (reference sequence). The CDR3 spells CASSSSGLSFSYEQYF. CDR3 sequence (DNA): TGTGCCAGCAGTTCCTCAGGACTCTCGTTCTCCTACGAGCAGTACTTC.

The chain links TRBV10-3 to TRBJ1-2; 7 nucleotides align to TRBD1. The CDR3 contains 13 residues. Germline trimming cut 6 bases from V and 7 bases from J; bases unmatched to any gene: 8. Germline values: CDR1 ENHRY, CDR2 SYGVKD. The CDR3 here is CAISKQGLGGYTF. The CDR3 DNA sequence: TGTGCCATCAGCAAACAGGGGTTGGGTGGCTACACCTTC.

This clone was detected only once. The CDR3 DNA sequence: TGTGCCAGCTCACCTTTAGGGACACTAGCCAAAAACATTCAGTACTTC. Protein: CASSPLGTLAKNIQYF. The chain carries TRBV18 and TRBJ2-4; maybe TRBD1 (6 bases). This CDR3 spans 16 amino acids. The germline V gene has CDR1 KGHSH and CDR2 LQKENI. With 3 bases removed from V and 0 bases from J, the gap between germline ends came to 12 bases.

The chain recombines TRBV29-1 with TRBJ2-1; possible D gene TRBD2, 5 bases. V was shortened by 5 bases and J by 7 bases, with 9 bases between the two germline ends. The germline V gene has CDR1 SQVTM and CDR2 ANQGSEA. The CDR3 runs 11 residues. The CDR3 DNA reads TGCAGCGTTCGGACGGGGAATGAGCAGTTCTTC. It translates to CSVRTGNEQFF.

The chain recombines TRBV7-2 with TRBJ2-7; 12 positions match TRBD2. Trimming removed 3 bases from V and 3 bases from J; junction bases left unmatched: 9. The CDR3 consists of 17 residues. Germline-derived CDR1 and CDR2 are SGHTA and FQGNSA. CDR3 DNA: TGTGCCAGCAGCTTCCCTGGACTAGCGGGACATATCTACGAGCAGTACTTC. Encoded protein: CASSFPGLAGHIYEQYF.

The CDR3 reads CASSIGGETQYF. The CDR3 DNA reads as TGTGCCAGTAGTATAGGAGGAGAGACCCAGTACTTC. The chain uses TRBV19 and TRBJ2-5; no reliable D call. Germline V CDR1 and CDR2: LNHDA, SQIVND (reference sequence). The CDR3 loop spans 12 amino acids. The V gene lost 1 base and the J gene lost 4 bases, with 4 bases spanning the gap. The full variable domain, its missing parts supplied by reference TRBV19 and TRBJ2-5, is DGGITQSPKYLFRKEGQNVTLSCEQNLNHDAMYWYRQDPGQGLRLIYYSQIVNDFQKGDIAEGYSVSREKKESFPLTVTSAQKNPTAFYLCASSIGGETQYFGPGTRLLVL.

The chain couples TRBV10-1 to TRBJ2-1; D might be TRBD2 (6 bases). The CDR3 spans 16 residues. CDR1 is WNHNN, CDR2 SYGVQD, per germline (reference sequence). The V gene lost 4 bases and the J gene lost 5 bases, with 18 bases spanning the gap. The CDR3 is CASSGPGFGEDNEQFF. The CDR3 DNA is TGCGCCAGCAGTGGGCCGGGCTTCGGGGAGGACAATGAGCAGTTCTTC.

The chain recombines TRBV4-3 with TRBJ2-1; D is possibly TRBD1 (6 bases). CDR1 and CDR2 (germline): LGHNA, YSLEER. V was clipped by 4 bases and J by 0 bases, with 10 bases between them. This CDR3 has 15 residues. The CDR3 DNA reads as TGCGCCAGCAGCCTAGGACAGAGCTCCTACAATGAGCAGTTCTTC. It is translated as CASSLGQSSYNEQFF.

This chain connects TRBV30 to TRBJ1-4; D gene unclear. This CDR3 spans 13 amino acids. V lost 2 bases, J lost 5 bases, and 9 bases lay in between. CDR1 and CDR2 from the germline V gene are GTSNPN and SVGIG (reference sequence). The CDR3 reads CAWSPRENEKLFF. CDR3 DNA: TGTGCCTGGAGTCCCCGGGAAAATGAAAAACTGTTTTTT.

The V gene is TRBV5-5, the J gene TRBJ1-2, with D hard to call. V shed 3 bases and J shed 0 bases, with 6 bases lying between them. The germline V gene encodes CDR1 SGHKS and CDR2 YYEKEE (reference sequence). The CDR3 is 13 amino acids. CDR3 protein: CASSSPPNYGYTF. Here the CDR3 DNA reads TGTGCCAGCAGCTCTCCCCCTAACTATGGCTACACCTTC.

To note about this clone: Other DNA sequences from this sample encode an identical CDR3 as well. CDR3 region: CASSDHGVSRGELFF. In DNA form, the CDR3 reads TGTGCCAGCAGTGACCACGGGGTCTCGCGTGGGGAGCTGTTTTTT. The V and J genes are TRBV6-1 and TRBJ2-2; tentative D call: TRBD2 (5 bases). Germline CDR1 and CDR2: MNHNS and SASEGT. V was shortened by 3 bases and J by 8 bases, with 16 bases between the two germline ends. The CDR3 runs 15 residues.

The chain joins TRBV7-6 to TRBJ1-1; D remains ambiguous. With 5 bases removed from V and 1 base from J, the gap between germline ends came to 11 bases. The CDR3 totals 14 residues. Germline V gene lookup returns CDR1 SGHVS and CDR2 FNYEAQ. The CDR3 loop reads CASSPNGRNTEAFF. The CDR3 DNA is TGTGCCAGCAGCCCGAACGGGAGGAACACTGAAGCTTTCTTT.

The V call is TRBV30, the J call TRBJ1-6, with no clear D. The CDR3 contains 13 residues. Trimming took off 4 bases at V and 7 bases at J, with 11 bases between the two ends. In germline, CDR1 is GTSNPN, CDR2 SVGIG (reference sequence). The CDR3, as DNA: TGTGCCTGGAACCGGGCGGGGAATTCACCCCTCCACTTT. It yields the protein CAWNRAGNSPLHF.